This T cell receptor (beta chain) emerged from a study of T cell responses to AZD1222 COVID-19 vaccine. Concerning this clone itself: Antigen unknown.

Second-dose recipients at about 4 or about 12 weeks were treated as one pooled group. Study conclusions and caveats: Regions 160-218 and 743-854 held dominance among vaccine-associated CD4 TCRs, which spanned spike. There were mostly white British donors and more females than males, and clonal diversity was possibly underestimated.

This CDR3 is built from 16 residues. The method was immunoSEQ multiplex PCR; TCRdb's version includes in-frame clones alone and lacks a portion of them. The table has approximately 150,000 clones, about 82% seen once. The sequence was collected from an adult who received the AZD1222 COVID-19 vaccine. The specimen was peripheral blood, collected 28 days after the second AZD1222 dose. This chain connects TRBV21-1 to TRBJ2-4; no DNA check was done on the table's D call, TRBD1. TRBV21-1 is a pseudogene. CDR3 residues: CASRHSRQKFQNIQYF. Written as DNA, the CDR3 is TGTGCCAGCAGGCACAGTAGACAGAAATTCCAAAACATTCAGTACTTC.